This T cell receptor beta chain was documented in a study of blood T cells in healthy people across ages. General study points: Estimates based on one million T cells were treated as lower bounds.

This clonotype has only a few counts. Its antigen is undetermined. Each sample had at least 6 million PBMCs isolated. V lost 0 bases to trimming and J lost 7 bases, with 5 bases between them. From germline, CDR1 is SGDLS and CDR2 YYNGEE. CDR3 length equals 12 residues. A second PCR of 7 to 11 cycles used a sample-barcoded 5' primer and a J-beta primer mix. From each sample, at least 2.5 million paired-end reads containing CDR3 were obtained. TCRdb analysed the 5' RACE reads with MiXCR anew, one entry per CDR3 protein. The sample has approximately 730,000 distinct CDR3 sequences, around 40% seen once. The chain uses TRBV9 and TRBJ2-1; D is uncertain. The sequenced sample consisted of blood. The sequence derives from a woman aged 60-75 years in good health. The CDR3 nucleotides read TGTGCCAGCAGCGTAGACAAGAATGAGCAGTTCTTC. This gives the protein CASSVDKNEQFF. The entire variable domain, with the rest obtained from reference TRBV9 and TRBJ2-1, is as follows: DSGVTQTPKHLITATGQRVTLRCSPRSGDLSVYWYQQSLDQGLQFLIQYYNGEERAKGNILERFSAQQFPDLHSELNLSSLELGDSALYFCASSVDKNEQFFGPGTRLTVL.